This T cell receptor (beta chain) was documented in a study of Tregs in tolerant kidney transplant recipients. Notes on the study in general: No direct test of biological reproducibility was done here. Activated donor B cell expansion appeared to reveal the most relevant donor-specific TCRbeta repertoire.

Thawed PBMCs were FACS-sorted into unstimulated CD4+CD25+CD127- regulatory T cells, CD4+CD25- non-regulatory cells, CD4 and CD8 cells. Germline lookup yields CDR1 SGHVS and CDR2 FQNEAQ. V lost 1 base and J lost 7; bases outside the gene matches: 2. The CDR3 length is 15 residues. This clone appeared a few times. Its specificity is not known. Using immunoSEQ multiplex PCR, the repertoire was profiled, and TCRdb retains in-frame clones only, with some absent. The sample lists tens of thousands of clones, less than 90% seen once, with about 4% in the top ten. The sequenced material came from CD4+ T cells from blood. The receptor was derived from a human donor in good health. The V call is TRBV7-8, the J call TRBJ1-6, with 9 nucleotides matching TRBD1. The CDR3 is CASSLGGTGNSPLHF. The CDR3 nucleotides are TGTGCCAGCAGCTTAGGTGGGACAGGGAATTCACCCCTCCACTTT.